The 18 T cell receptor beta chains reported below all come from one sample, sequenced in a study of post-analysis software for immune sequencing data. General observations from the study: Roughly 5 TRBV segments, including TRBV5-6, TRBV5-1 and TRBV20-1, were more frequent in patients than controls.

TCR beta libraries were prepared from cDNA with unique molecular identifiers. MiXCR, run by TCRdb on the PCR reads, gives a single entry per CDR3 protein. The sample has roughly 870,000 distinct CDR3 sequences; roughly 50% are singletons. For these TCRs, the target antigens are not known. The specimen was blood. Receptor source: a girl aged 5 to 17 with multiple sclerosis.

This clonotype was seen a few times. V gene TRBV20-1 combines with J gene TRBJ1-2, with a tentative D call TRBD1 (5 bases). V gave up 0 bases and J gave up 4 bases, with 15 bases separating them. Germline V gene data show CDR1 as DFQATT and CDR2 as SNEGSKA (reference sequence). The CDR3 has 15 residues. The CDR3 coding sequence is TGCAGTGCTAGAGATCAGACGACAGCTAGCTATGGCTACACCTTC. Translated: CSARDQTTASYGYTF.

The rearrangement joins TRBV15 to TRBJ2-5, with D perhaps given as TRBD1 or TRBD2 (5 bases each). Trimming took off 3 bases at V and 2 bases at J, with 7 bases between the two ends. The CDR3 spans 13 residues. The germline CDR1 and CDR2 sequences are LNHNV and YYDKDF (reference sequence). The CDR3 DNA reads as TGTGCCACCAGCAGGGGGGATCAAGAGACCCAGTACTTC. It encodes CATSRGDQETQYF.

The chain uses TRBV29-1 and TRBJ1-4; D is unclear. This CDR3 spans 11 amino acids. The V gene's germline CDR1 is SQVTM and CDR2 ANQGSEA. V was trimmed by 4 bases and J by 7 bases, leaving 7 bases between them. Here the CDR3 DNA reads TGCAGCGTTGGAGAAGTTGAAAAACTGTTTTTT. It specifies CSVGEVEKLFF.

This clonotype turned up a few times. The chain has TRBV29-1 and TRBJ2-1; D is possibly TRBD2 (5 bases). Germline V gene lookup returns CDR1 SQVTM and CDR2 ANQGSEA. Trimming shortened V by 0 bases and J by 1 base, and 19 bases separated the two germline ends. CDR3 length: 18 amino acids. CDR3 sequence (DNA): TGCAGCGTTGAAGATGCCCTCCAGAAGCGGAGTTCCTACAATGAGCAGTTCTTC. Protein sequence: CSVEDALQKRSSYNEQFF.

This clonotype showed up just a few times. This rearrangement joins TRBV6-8 to TRBJ1-1; no reliable D call. In germline, CDR1 is MNHGY, CDR2 SAAAGT. The CDR3 extends over 14 amino acids. V lost 4 bases to trimming and J lost 5 bases, with 14 bases between them. The CDR3 coding sequence is TGTGCCAGCAGTTGGAATGTCGGGAATACTGAAGCTTTCTTT. Amino acids: CASSWNVGNTEAFF.

This chain joins TRBV6-5 and TRBJ2-1, with D possibly TRBD2 on 6 matching bases. The CDR3 is 14 amino acids. Germline assignment: CDR1 MNHEY and CDR2 SVGAGI. V was shortened by 6 bases and J by 12 bases, with 21 bases between the two germline ends. DNA of the CDR3: TGTGCCAGCAGGGAACTGGGACTTTTAGGAAGGCAGTTCTTC. It specifies CASRELGLLGRQFF.

This clonotype showed up just a few times. The chain links TRBV19 to TRBJ1-5; TRBD1 matches 10 bases. This CDR3 is 16 amino acids long. V dropped 5 bases and J dropped 2; count of bases not matched to a gene: 6. Germline-derived CDR1 and CDR2 are LNHDA and SQIVND (reference sequence). The CDR3 nucleotides are TGTGCCAGTAGTGCCCGGGACAGGGGTCGCAATCAGCCCCAGCATTTT. It is translated as CASSARDRGRNQPQHF.

This chain uses TRBV5-1 with TRBJ2-1; D call uncertain. Per germline, CDR1 SGHRS and CDR2 YFSETQ. V lost 2 bases, J lost 5 bases, and 11 bases lay in between. CDR3 size: 14 residues. The CDR3 nucleotides are TGCGCCAGCAGCTTACCAGGTTTTAACAATGAGCAGTTCTTC. Protein product: CASSLPGFNNEQFF. Supplemented by reference TRBV5-1 and TRBJ2-1, the full variable domain reads KAGVTQTPRYLIKTRGQQVTLSCSPISGHRSVSWYQQTPGQGLQFLFEYFSETQRNKGNFPGRFSGRQFSNSRSEMNVSTLELGDSALYLCASSLPGFNNEQFFGPGTRLTVL.

This clonotype was observed a few times. The rearrangement uses TRBV14 and TRBJ1-5; D is perhaps TRBD1 (5 bases). The CDR3 is 14 residues long. The V end was cut by 4 bases, the J end by 7 bases, with 14 bases between. CDR1 is SGHDN and CDR2 is FVKESK in the germline V gene. The CDR3 DNA follows: TGTGCCAGCAGCCTCTTGGGGGTAGGGCAGCCCCAGCATTTT. It encodes CASSLLGVGQPQHF.

In this sample, this clonotype turned up a few times. The CDR3 spells CATALGLALEQYF. The CDR3 nucleotides read TGTGCCACCGCTTTGGGACTAGCGCTTGAGCAGTACTTC. The chain employs TRBV10-3 and TRBJ2-5; TRBD2 agrees at 10 bases. The CDR3 has 13 residues. The junction had 13 bases not matched to a gene; V was cut back by 10 bases and J by 11 bases. Germline-derived CDR1 and CDR2 are ENHRY and SYGVKD.

Only a few counts were recorded for this clonotype. The chain uses TRBV29-1 and TRBJ1-2; TRBD1 might be the D (6 bases). The length of the CDR3 is 14 residues. V was trimmed by 6 bases and J by 0 bases, leaving 14 bases between them. The germline CDR1 and CDR2 sequences are SQVTM and ANQGSEA. The CDR3 DNA sequence: TGCAGCGTCGTGACAGGCGAAGCTAACTATGGCTACACCTTC. As protein: CSVVTGEANYGYTF.

V and J are TRBV6-6 and TRBJ2-7; D gene uncertain. Trimming took 6 bases from V and 1 from J, leaving 13 bases between them. The CDR3 spans 14 residues. CDR1 and CDR2 from the germline V gene are MNHNY and SVGAGI (reference sequence). The CDR3 loop is CASSPSHVSYEQYF. The CDR3 bases are TGTGCCAGCAGCCCCTCCCATGTATCCTACGAGCAGTACTTC.

The V and J genes are TRBV9 and TRBJ2-5, with a weak D call TRBD2 (5 bases). The CDR3 totals 15 residues. The germline gives CDR1 SGDLS, CDR2 YYNGEE. V dropped 4 bases and J dropped 1 base, with 14 bases sitting between them. DNA for the CDR3: TGTGCCAGCAGCTTAAGCCCGGGGAGCCAAGAGACCCAGTACTTC. Protein sequence: CASSLSPGSQETQYF.

The V and J genes are TRBV9 and TRBJ2-7, with 8 bases that match TRBD1. V shed 3 bases, J shed 2 bases, and the junction held 4 bases outside the gene matches. Germline V gene sequence: CDR1 SGDLS, CDR2 YYNGEE. The CDR3 loop spans 14 amino acids. The CDR3 reads CASSAGQGPYEQYF. CDR3 sequence (DNA): TGTGCCAGCAGCGCAGGACAGGGCCCCTACGAGCAGTACTTC.

The V call is TRBV2, the J call TRBJ1-1; D may be TRBD1 (6 bases). The CDR3 sequence is 17 residues long. Germline assignment: CDR1 SNHLY and CDR2 FYNNEI. Trimming removed 3 bases at V and 5 bases at J, with 22 bases between. This CDR3 is CASSEWDNRITRTEAFF. The CDR3 region has the DNA TGTGCCAGCAGTGAGTGGGACAACCGCATCACGAGGACTGAAGCTTTCTTT.

This clonotype was observed a handful of times. The chain links TRBV7-6 to TRBJ1-5; D perhaps matches TRBD1 (6 bases). CDR3 size: 16 residues. V was trimmed by 4 bases and J by 2 bases, leaving 15 bases between them. The germline V gene has CDR1 SGHVS and CDR2 FNYEAQ. The CDR3 region has the DNA TGTGCCAGCAGCTGGAGTAGGGGGGACGGCAATCAGCCCCAGCATTTT. Encoded protein: CASSWSRGDGNQPQHF.

The chain combines TRBV29-1 with TRBJ2-5; D unclear. Germline V gene sequence: CDR1 SQVTM, CDR2 ANQGSEA. This CDR3 has 13 residues. The ends were cut back, 4 bases at V and 3 bases at J, with 12 bases in the middle. Written as DNA, the CDR3 is TGCAGCGTTGCGGTAGTGAATGAAGAGACCCAGTACTTC. This codes for CSVAVVNEETQYF. Looking up the rest from reference TRBV29-1 and TRBJ2-5 gives the full variable domain: SAVISQKPSRDICQRGTSLTIQCQVDSQVTMMFWYRQQPGQSLTLIATANQGSEATYESGFVIDKFPISRPNLTFSTLTVSNMSPEDSSIYLCSVAVVNEETQYFGPGTRLLVL.

This clonotype has more than one count but fewer than ten. As DNA, the CDR3 is TGCGCCAGCAGCCTCATTGGTGGGTCGGGCGAGCAGTACTTC. Translating gives CASSLIGGSGEQYF. The chain has TRBV5-1 and TRBJ2-7; D unclear. Germline assignment: CDR1 SGHRS and CDR2 YFSETQ. The ends were cut back, 4 bases at V and 6 bases at J, with 17 bases in the middle. CDR3 length: 14 residues.